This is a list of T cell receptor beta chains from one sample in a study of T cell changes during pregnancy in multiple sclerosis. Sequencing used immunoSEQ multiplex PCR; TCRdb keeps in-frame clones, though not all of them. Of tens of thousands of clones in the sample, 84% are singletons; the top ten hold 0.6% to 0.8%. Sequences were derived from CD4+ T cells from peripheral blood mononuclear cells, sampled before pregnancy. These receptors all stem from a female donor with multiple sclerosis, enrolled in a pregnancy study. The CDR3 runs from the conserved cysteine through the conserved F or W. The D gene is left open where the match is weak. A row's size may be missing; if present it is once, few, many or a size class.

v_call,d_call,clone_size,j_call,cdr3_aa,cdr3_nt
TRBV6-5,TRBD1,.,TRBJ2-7,CASSSWGTDLYEQYF,TGTGCCAGCAGTTCCTGGGGGACAGACCTTTACGAGCAGTACTTC
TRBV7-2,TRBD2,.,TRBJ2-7,CASSLVASGTGNEQYF,TGTGCCAGCAGCTTAGTGGCTAGCGGGACCGGCAACGAGCAGTACTTC
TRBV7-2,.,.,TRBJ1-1,CASSWGGMNTEAFF,TGTGCCAGCAGCTGGGGGGGGATGAACACTGAAGCTTTCTTT
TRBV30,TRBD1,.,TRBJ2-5,CAWSKRGQGQETQYF,TGTGCCTGGAGCAAGAGGGGACAGGGGCAAGAGACCCAGTACTTC
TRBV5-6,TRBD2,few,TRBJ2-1,CASSFSGGAHEQFF,TGTGCCAGCAGCTTTAGCGGGGGGGCACATGAGCAGTTCTTC
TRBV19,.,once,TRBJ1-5,CAGARQEGQPQHF,TGTGCCGGCGCACGACAAGAAGGTCAGCCCCAGCATTTT
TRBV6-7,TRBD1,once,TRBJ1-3,CASKIQGGLRNTIYF,TGTGCCAGCAAGATACAGGGGGGACTACGAAACACCATATATTTT
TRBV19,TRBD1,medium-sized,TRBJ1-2,CASSDPRGLGYGYTF,TGTGCCAGTAGTGACCCTAGGGGGCTAGGCTATGGCTACACCTTC
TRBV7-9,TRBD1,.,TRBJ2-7,CASSWRLTGGYEQYF,TGTGCCAGCAGCTGGAGGCTGACAGGGGGATACGAGCAGTACTTC
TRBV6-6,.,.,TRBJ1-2,CASSKDTSYGYTF,TGTGCCAGCAGTAAAGACACCAGCTATGGCTACACCTTC
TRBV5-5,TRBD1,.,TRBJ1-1,CASSSRDSPLGDATEAFF,TGTGCCAGCAGCTCTCGGGACAGTCCCTTGGGGGACGCCACTGAAGCTTTCTTT
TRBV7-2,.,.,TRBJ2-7,CASSSWDTYYEQYF,TGTGCCAGCAGCTCGTGGGACACCTACTACGAGCAGTACTTC
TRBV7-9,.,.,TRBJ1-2,CASSLVDAPEYGYTF,TGTGCCAGCAGCTTAGTAGACGCACCGGAGTATGGCTACACCTTC
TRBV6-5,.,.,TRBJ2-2,CASSWRPITGELFF,TGTGCCAGCAGTTGGCGGCCGATAACCGGGGAGCTGTTTTTT
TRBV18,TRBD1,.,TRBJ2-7,CASSPQTDRAEQYF,TGTGCCAGCTCGCCTCAAACCGACAGGGCTGAGCAGTACTTC
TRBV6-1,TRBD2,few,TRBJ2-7,CASSPSGSYEQYF,TGTGCCAGCAGCCCTAGCGGGAGCTACGAGCAGTACTTC
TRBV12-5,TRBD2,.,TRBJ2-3,CASGLGRAGGTSSTDTQYF,TGTGCTAGTGGTTTGGGGCGAGCGGGGGGGACAAGCTCCACAGATACGCAGTATTTT
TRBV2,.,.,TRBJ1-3,CASNQWRGPGNTIYF,TGTGCCAGCAATCAATGGAGGGGCCCTGGAAACACCATATATTTT
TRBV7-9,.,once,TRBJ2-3,CASTPLDWAVGGTQYF,TGTGCCAGCACCCCCCTGGATTGGGCGGTTGGAGGGACGCAGTATTTT
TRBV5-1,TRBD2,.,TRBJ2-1,CASSLTLSGTGHEQFF,TGCGCCAGCAGCCTGACTCTTAGCGGGACGGGGCATGAGCAGTTCTTC
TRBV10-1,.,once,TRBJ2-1,CATSPSGSYNEQFF,TGCGCCACCTCACCAAGCGGGTCCTACAATGAGCAGTTCTTC
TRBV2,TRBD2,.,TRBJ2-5,CASTTGLEGGRETQYF,TGTGCCAGCACCACGGGACTTGAAGGCGGGAGAGAGACCCAGTACTTC
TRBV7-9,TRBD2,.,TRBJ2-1,CASSYSGSRNEQFF,TGTGCCAGCAGCTATAGCGGGAGCCGCAATGAGCAGTTCTTC
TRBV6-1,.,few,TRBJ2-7,CASSEALPLVGTTYEQYF,TGTGCCAGCAGTGAAGCGCTTCCGTTAGTCGGGACAACCTACGAGCAGTACTTC
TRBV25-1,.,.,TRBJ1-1,CASSDQTRAEAFF,TGTGCCAGCAGTGATCAAACCCGAGCAGAAGCTTTCTTT
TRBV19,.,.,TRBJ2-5,CASSRSVGETQYF,TGTGCCAGTAGTAGGAGCGTGGGAGAGACCCAGTACTTC
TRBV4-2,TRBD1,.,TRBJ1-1,CASSYTGTGVGTEAFF,TGTGCCAGCAGCTACACCGGGACAGGGGTTGGCACTGAAGCTTTCTTT
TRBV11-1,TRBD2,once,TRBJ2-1,CASSPLTSGVYNEQFF,TGTGCCAGCAGCCCCCTAACTAGCGGAGTATACAATGAGCAGTTCTTC
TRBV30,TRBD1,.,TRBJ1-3,CAWSGTGSGNTIYF,TGTGCCTGGAGTGGGACAGGCTCTGGAAACACCATATATTTT
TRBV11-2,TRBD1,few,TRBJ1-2,CASSYPGQGNYGYTF,TGTGCCAGCAGCTATCCGGGACAGGGTAACTATGGCTACACCTTC
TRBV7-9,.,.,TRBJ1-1,CASSFGGEAFF,TGTGCCAGCAGCTTCGGCGGTGAAGCTTTCTTT
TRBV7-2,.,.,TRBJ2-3,CASSLEPGWQLINTDTQYF,TGTGCCAGCAGCTTGGAGCCGGGGTGGCAGCTCATTAACACAGATACGCAGTATTTT
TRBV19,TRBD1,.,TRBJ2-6,CASSMVGGLSSGANVLTF,TGTGCCAGTAGTATGGTAGGGGGCCTATCGTCTGGGGCCAACGTCCTGACTTTC
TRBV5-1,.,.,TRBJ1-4,CASKREGANEKLFF,TGCGCCAGCAAGAGGGAGGGAGCTAATGAAAAACTGTTTTTT
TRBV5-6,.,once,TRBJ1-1,CASSIKRTGIAAFF,TGTGCCAGCAGCATAAAAAGAACAGGGATTGCCGCTTTCTTT
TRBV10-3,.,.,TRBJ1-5,CAISDWGVGNQPQHF,TGTGCCATCAGTGATTGGGGGGTTGGGAATCAGCCCCAGCATTTT
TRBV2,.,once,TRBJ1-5,CASSDREGQPQHF,TGTGCCAGCAGTGACAGGGAGGGCCAGCCCCAGCATTTT
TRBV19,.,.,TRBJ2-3,CASSIPNRDTDTQYF,TGTGCCAGTAGTATCCCTAACAGAGACACAGATACGCAGTATTTT
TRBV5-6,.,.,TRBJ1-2,CASSLAGVDYGYTF,TGTGCCAGCAGCTTGGCAGGGGTAGATTATGGCTACACCTTC
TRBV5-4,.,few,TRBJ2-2,CASSLQNTGELFF,TGTGCCAGCAGCTTGCAGAACACCGGGGAGCTGTTTTTT
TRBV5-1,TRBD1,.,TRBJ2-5,CASRTGGKETQYF,TGCGCCAGCAGGACAGGGGGGAAAGAGACCCAGTACTTC
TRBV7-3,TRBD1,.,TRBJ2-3,CASSLGTGSTDTQYF,TGTGCCAGCAGCTTGGGGACAGGGAGCACAGATACGCAGTATTTT
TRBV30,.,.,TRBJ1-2,CAWSRAVNYGYTF,TGTGCCTGGAGTCGCGCCGTGAACTATGGCTACACCTTC
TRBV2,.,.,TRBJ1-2,CASNPPDTYGYTF,TGTGCCAGCAACCCCCCAGACACCTATGGCTACACCTTC
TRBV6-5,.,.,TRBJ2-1,CASSYTGEQFF,TGTGCCAGCAGTTACACAGGTGAGCAGTTCTTC
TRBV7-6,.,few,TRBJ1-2,CASSGLQKNYGYTF,TGTGCCAGCAGCGGCTTACAGAAGAACTATGGCTACACCTTC